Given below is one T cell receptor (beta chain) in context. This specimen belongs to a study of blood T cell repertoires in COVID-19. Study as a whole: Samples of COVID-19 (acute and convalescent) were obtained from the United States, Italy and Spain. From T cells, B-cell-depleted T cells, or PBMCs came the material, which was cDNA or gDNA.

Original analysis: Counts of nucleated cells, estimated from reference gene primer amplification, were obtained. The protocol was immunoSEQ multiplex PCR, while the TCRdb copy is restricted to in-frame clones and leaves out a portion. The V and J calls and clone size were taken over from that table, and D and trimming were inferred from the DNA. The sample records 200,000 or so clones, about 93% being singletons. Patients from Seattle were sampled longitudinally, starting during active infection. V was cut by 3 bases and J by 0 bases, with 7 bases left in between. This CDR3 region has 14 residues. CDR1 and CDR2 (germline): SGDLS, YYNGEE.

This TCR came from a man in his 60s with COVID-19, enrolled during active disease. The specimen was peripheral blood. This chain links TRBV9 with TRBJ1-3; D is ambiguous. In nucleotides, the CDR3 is TGTGCCAGCAGCGAAGACACCTCTGGAAACACCATATATTTT. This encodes CASSEDTSGNTIYF.